A selection of T cell receptor beta chains follows, all from one sample in a study of blood T cell repertoires in COVID-19. Some clones are missing from TCRdb's copy, which holds only in-frame ones; the method was immunoSEQ multiplex PCR. The sample carries about 400,000 clones, around 90% recorded once. Sequenced: PBMCs or T cells enriched from blood (not recorded which). All receptors come from a woman aged 40-49 years with acute COVID-19. Both conserved end residues are part of each CDR3. D genes are given only for firm matches. Not all rows give a size; the values are once, few, many and, for expanded clones, a class.

CDR3 length: 14
clone size: -
D gene: TRBD1
V gene: TRBV4-2
J gene: TRBJ1-1
CDR3 DNA: TGTGCCAGCCGGGACAGCCTAATGAACACTGAAGCTTTCTTT
CDR3 protein: CASRDSLMNTEAFF

CDR3 length: 15
clone size: -
D gene: TRBD1
V gene: TRBV18
J gene: TRBJ2-2
CDR3 DNA: TGTGCCAGCTCAACCGGGACAGGACCCACCGGGGAGCTGTTTTTT
CDR3 protein: CASSTGTGPTGELFF

CDR3 length: 14
clone size: -
D gene: -
V gene: TRBV5-1
J gene: TRBJ1-6
CDR3 DNA: TGCGCCAGCAGCTTGGACTTCTATAATTCACCCCTCCACTTT
CDR3 protein: CASSLDFYNSPLHF

CDR3 length: 15
clone size: -
D gene: TRBD1
V gene: TRBV9
J gene: TRBJ1-3
CDR3 DNA: TGTGCCAGCAGCGTAGTACAACAGGGGCCCAACACCATATATTTT
CDR3 protein: CASSVVQQGPNTIYF

CDR3 length: 13
clone size: -
D gene: -
V gene: TRBV7-8
J gene: TRBJ1-6
CDR3 DNA: TGTGCCAGCAGCTCGGACGGGGGTTCACCCCTCCACTTT
CDR3 protein: CASSSDGGSPLHF

CDR3 length: 15
clone size: -
D gene: -
V gene: TRBV21-1
J gene: TRBJ1-5
CDR3 DNA: TGTGCCAGCAGCCCAGGGGACAGGGGCTACCAGCCCCAGCATTTT
CDR3 protein: CASSPGDRGYQPQHF

CDR3 length: 13
clone size: once
D gene: -
V gene: TRBV7-8
J gene: TRBJ1-2
CDR3 DNA: TGTGCCAGCAGTAGCTTGGTTGACTATGGCTACACCTTC
CDR3 protein: CASSSLVDYGYTF

CDR3 length: 13
clone size: -
D gene: -
V gene: TRBV6-5
J gene: TRBJ1-1
CDR3 DNA: TGTGCCAGTAAATACAGGGAGAACACTGAAGCTTTCTTT
CDR3 protein: CASKYRENTEAFF

CDR3 length: 17
clone size: -
D gene: TRBD1
V gene: TRBV19
J gene: TRBJ1-3
CDR3 DNA: TGTGCCAGTAGTATTTTGGACAGGATGAATCCTGGAAACACCATATATTTT
CDR3 protein: CASSILDRMNPGNTIYF

CDR3 length: 18
clone size: once
D gene: TRBD2
V gene: TRBV7-6
J gene: TRBJ2-2
CDR3 DNA: TGTGCCAGCAGCCTACGACTAGCGGGGCCCTCGAACACCGGGGAGCTGTTTTTT
CDR3 protein: CASSLRLAGPSNTGELFF

CDR3 length: 14
clone size: -
D gene: -
V gene: TRBV5-1
J gene: TRBJ2-2
CDR3 DNA: TGCGCCAGCAGCTTGGTCACGAACACCGGGGAGCTGTTTTTT
CDR3 protein: CASSLVTNTGELFF

CDR3 length: 14
clone size: few
D gene: -
V gene: TRBV3-1/TRBV3-2
J gene: TRBJ1-1
CDR3 DNA: TGTGCCAGCAGCCACGGGGACATGAACACTGAAGCTTTCTTT
CDR3 protein: CASSHGDMNTEAFF

CDR3 length: 10
clone size: -
D gene: -
V gene: TRBV10-3
J gene: TRBJ1-2
CDR3 DNA: TGTGCCGCGCGGGACGGTGGCTACACCTTC
CDR3 protein: CAARDGGYTF

CDR3 length: 13
clone size: -
D gene: TRBD1
V gene: TRBV11-2
J gene: TRBJ1-2
CDR3 DNA: TGTGCCAGCAGCCCCCGGACAGGTGCAGGCTACACCTTC
CDR3 protein: CASSPRTGAGYTF

CDR3 length: 16
clone size: -
D gene: TRBD1
V gene: TRBV19
J gene: TRBJ2-1
CDR3 DNA: TGTGCCAGTAGTAGTACAGGGGGCTGGTCCTACAATGAGCAGTTCTTC
CDR3 protein: CASSSTGGWSYNEQFF

CDR3 length: 14
clone size: -
D gene: -
V gene: TRBV2
J gene: TRBJ2-2
CDR3 DNA: TGTGCCAGCATGGTCGCAGAGGTCACCGGGGAGCTGTTTTTT
CDR3 protein: CASMVAEVTGELFF

CDR3 length: 16
clone size: -
D gene: TRBD1
V gene: TRBV7-9
J gene: TRBJ1-2
CDR3 DNA: TGTGCCAGCAGCTCCAAAGGGACAGAAGGATACTATGGCTACACCTTC
CDR3 protein: CASSSKGTEGYYGYTF

CDR3 length: 16
clone size: -
D gene: -
V gene: TRBV23-1
J gene: TRBJ2-1
CDR3 DNA: TGCGCCAGCAGTCCCCCCAGGTCCAGCTCCTACAATGAGCAGTTCTTC
CDR3 protein: CASSPPRSSSYNEQFF

CDR3 length: 14
clone size: -
D gene: -
V gene: TRBV2
J gene: TRBJ1-2
CDR3 DNA: TGTGCCAGCAAAGGGCAAAGGGAAAGCGGCGGCTACACCTTC
CDR3 protein: CASKGQRESGGYTF

CDR3 length: 15
clone size: many
D gene: TRBD1
V gene: TRBV19
J gene: TRBJ1-1
CDR3 DNA: TGTGCCAGTAGTATAGATAGGGACAGGGGCGCTGAAGCTTTCTTT
CDR3 protein: CASSIDRDRGAEAFF

CDR3 length: 12
clone size: -
D gene: -
V gene: TRBV19
J gene: TRBJ2-7
CDR3 DNA: TGTGCCAGTAGTACCGGGAGATACGAGCAGTACTTC
CDR3 protein: CASSTGRYEQYF

CDR3 length: 18
clone size: -
D gene: TRBD1
V gene: TRBV18
J gene: TRBJ2-5
CDR3 DNA: TGTGCCAGCTCACCGACGGGACAGGGAACTAAAAGAGGAGAGACCCAGTACTTC
CDR3 protein: CASSPTGQGTKRGETQYF

CDR3 length: 15
clone size: -
D gene: TRBD1
V gene: TRBV11-2
J gene: TRBJ2-7
CDR3 DNA: TGTGCCACCTCTTGGAGGGGACAGGGTCACTACGAGCAGTACTTC
CDR3 protein: CATSWRGQGHYEQYF

CDR3 length: 13
clone size: -
D gene: -
V gene: TRBV19
J gene: TRBJ1-2
CDR3 DNA: TGTGCCGCCCGAGCGGGACTAAACTATGGCTACACCTTC
CDR3 protein: CAARAGLNYGYTF

CDR3 length: 11
clone size: -
D gene: TRBD1
V gene: TRBV5-1
J gene: TRBJ2-7
CDR3 DNA: TGCGCCAGCAGCCGGGGGACAGGGCAGTACTTC
CDR3 protein: CASSRGTGQYF

CDR3 length: 17
clone size: -
D gene: TRBD1
V gene: TRBV3-1/TRBV3-2
J gene: TRBJ2-3
CDR3 DNA: TGTGCCAGCAGCCCCACCGGGACAGGGGGCTTCGCAGATACGCAGTATTTT
CDR3 protein: CASSPTGTGGFADTQYF

CDR3 length: 17
clone size: -
D gene: TRBD1
V gene: TRBV2
J gene: TRBJ2-6
CDR3 DNA: TGTGCCAGCAGTGAAGGGACAGGGGACTCTGGGGCCAACGTCCTGACTTTC
CDR3 protein: CASSEGTGDSGANVLTF

CDR3 length: 13
clone size: -
D gene: -
V gene: TRBV5-1
J gene: TRBJ2-7
CDR3 DNA: TGCGCCAGCAGCTTGGATGGAGCCTACGAGCAGTACTTC
CDR3 protein: CASSLDGAYEQYF

CDR3 length: 16
clone size: -
D gene: -
V gene: TRBV7-8
J gene: TRBJ1-2
CDR3 DNA: TGTGCCAGCAGCTTAGTGGGAGGGGCGACAAACTATGGCTACACCTTC
CDR3 protein: CASSLVGGATNYGYTF

CDR3 length: 14
clone size: -
D gene: -
V gene: TRBV2
J gene: TRBJ1-2
CDR3 DNA: TGTGCCAGCAGTGAGGTGGAAACGGTGAGGGGCTACACCTTC
CDR3 protein: CASSEVETVRGYTF

CDR3 length: 14
clone size: -
D gene: TRBD1
V gene: TRBV10-2
J gene: TRBJ2-2
CDR3 DNA: TGCGCCAGCAGCGGACAGGGGGACACCGGGGAGCTGTTTTTT
CDR3 protein: CASSGQGDTGELFF

CDR3 length: 15
clone size: once
D gene: -
V gene: TRBV5-8
J gene: TRBJ1-3
CDR3 DNA: TGTGCCAGCAGCTTACGGGGAGCGGGGGGAAACACCATATATTTT
CDR3 protein: CASSLRGAGGNTIYF

CDR3 length: 15
clone size: -
D gene: -
V gene: TRBV6-1
J gene: TRBJ1-2
CDR3 DNA: TGTGCCAGCAGTGAAGGTTCGGTAGCGGGCGATGGCTACACCTTC
CDR3 protein: CASSEGSVAGDGYTF

CDR3 length: 13
clone size: once
D gene: -
V gene: TRBV3-1/TRBV3-2
J gene: TRBJ1-1
CDR3 DNA: TGTGCCAGCAGCCAAGGAGGGTATGATGAAGCTTTCTTT
CDR3 protein: CASSQGGYDEAFF

CDR3 length: 16
clone size: -
D gene: TRBD1
V gene: TRBV18
J gene: TRBJ2-3
CDR3 DNA: TGTGCCAGCTCACCACCGAGGCAGGGGGCTAAAGATACGCAGTATTTT
CDR3 protein: CASSPPRQGAKDTQYF

CDR3 length: 14
clone size: -
D gene: TRBD1
V gene: TRBV30
J gene: TRBJ1-2
CDR3 DNA: TGTGCCTGGAGTGTGAGCCGGGACAGCTATGGCTACACCTTC
CDR3 protein: CAWSVSRDSYGYTF

CDR3 length: 15
clone size: -
D gene: -
V gene: TRBV5-6
J gene: TRBJ2-5
CDR3 DNA: TGTGCCAGCAGCTTAATCAGGAGCGGACAAGAGACCCAGTACTTC
CDR3 protein: CASSLIRSGQETQYF

CDR3 length: 16
clone size: -
D gene: -
V gene: TRBV19
J gene: TRBJ1-1
CDR3 DNA: TGTGCCAGTAGTACCCATCCGGGAAACAAGGACACTGAAGCTTTCTTT
CDR3 protein: CASSTHPGNKDTEAFF

CDR3 length: 15
clone size: -
D gene: -
V gene: TRBV7-7
J gene: TRBJ2-1
CDR3 DNA: TGTGCCAGCAGCTTATCGTCTGGGCCCTACAATGAGCAGTTCTTC
CDR3 protein: CASSLSSGPYNEQFF

CDR3 length: 16
clone size: -
D gene: -
V gene: TRBV11-1
J gene: TRBJ1-3
CDR3 DNA: TGTGCCAGCAGCTTTAAAAACAGGGACTCTGGAAACACCATATATTTT
CDR3 protein: CASSFKNRDSGNTIYF

CDR3 length: 15
clone size: once
D gene: -
V gene: TRBV6-5
J gene: TRBJ1-3
CDR3 DNA: TGTGCCAGCGGGTTAACAGGGAGCTCTGGAAACACCATATATTTT
CDR3 protein: CASGLTGSSGNTIYF

CDR3 length: 13
clone size: -
D gene: -
V gene: TRBV5-1
J gene: TRBJ1-2
CDR3 DNA: TGCGCCAGCAGCTTCAGGAGGTACTATGGCTACACCTTC
CDR3 protein: CASSFRRYYGYTF